The entry that follows covers one T cell receptor (beta chain) sequence. What it binds is not known. The sample comes from a study of cytomegalovirus exposure and HLA in healthy donors. The study, taken as a whole, reports: Accurate prediction of most subjects' HLA-A and HLA-B alleles from TCR beta sequences was reported.

Each donor's status was that of a healthy bone marrow donor. It was with 60 Vbeta and 13 Jbeta primers that the PCR ran. Using immunoSEQ multiplex PCR, the repertoire was profiled, and TCRdb retains in-frame clones only, with some absent. The sample lists 85,000 to 120,000 clones; roughly three fifths were seen once. This TCR was sampled from a human donor in good health. Specimen: PBMCs.

The CDR3 DNA sequence: TGTGCCAGCAGCCAATTCGGCAGGCTTTCCTACAATGAGCAGTTCTTC. Amino acids: CASSQFGRLSYNEQFF. The V and J genes are TRBV14 and TRBJ2-1; no clear D. This CDR3 has 16 amino acids. Germline assignment: CDR1 SGHDN and CDR2 FVKESK. Trimming removed 2 bases from V and 1 base from J, with 12 bases in between.